The following is a T cell receptor (beta chain) sequence with its context. This specimen belongs to a study of blood T cell repertoires in COVID-19. Study context: Nucleic acid was either cDNA or gDNA, and it came from T cells, B-cell-depleted T cells, or PBMCs.

Original handling: Amplification from reference gene primers served as the basis for estimated nucleated cell counts. Some clones are missing from TCRdb's copy, which holds only in-frame ones; the method was immunoSEQ multiplex PCR. V and J calls and clone size follow that table, whereas D and trimming were derived from the DNA. The sample records 260,000 or so clones, roughly four fifths being singletons. V lost 5 bases to trimming and J lost 4 bases, with 8 bases between them. The CDR3 is made up of 13 amino acids. Germline lookup yields CDR1 KGHDR and CDR2 SFDVKD. Participants were aged 18 to 89 years, lived in over 20 US areas, and enrolled virtually. Exposed study participants had met a COVID-19 case within 2 weeks before entry.

The sequencing input was PBMCs or T cells enriched from blood (not recorded which). This receptor was obtained from a woman aged 40 to 50 who had been exposed to COVID-19. The chain uses TRBV24-1 and TRBJ1-5; the D is unclear. The chain's CDR3 is CATSVDGNQPQHF. Here the CDR3 DNA reads TGTGCCACCAGTGTAGACGGGAATCAGCCCCAGCATTTT.